This T cell receptor beta chain stems from a study of blood T cell repertoires in COVID-19. The repertoire was sequenced with immunoSEQ multiplex PCR; TCRdb's copy has only in-frame clones and lacks some. The sample has approximately 91,000 clones; about 76% are singletons. V was cut by 9 bases and J by 8 bases, with 19 bases left in between. Germline V CDR1 and CDR2: LNHDA, SQIVND (reference sequence). CDR3 length: 14 residues. The TCR was taken from a woman of 80 years or more with acute or convalescent COVID-19. The chain couples TRBV19 to TRBJ1-4; D ambiguous. Sequenced input: peripheral blood. The chain's CDR3 is CASAAQWSGEKLFF. Written as DNA, the CDR3 is TGTGCCAGCGCCGCGCAATGGAGCGGCGAAAAACTGTTTTTT.